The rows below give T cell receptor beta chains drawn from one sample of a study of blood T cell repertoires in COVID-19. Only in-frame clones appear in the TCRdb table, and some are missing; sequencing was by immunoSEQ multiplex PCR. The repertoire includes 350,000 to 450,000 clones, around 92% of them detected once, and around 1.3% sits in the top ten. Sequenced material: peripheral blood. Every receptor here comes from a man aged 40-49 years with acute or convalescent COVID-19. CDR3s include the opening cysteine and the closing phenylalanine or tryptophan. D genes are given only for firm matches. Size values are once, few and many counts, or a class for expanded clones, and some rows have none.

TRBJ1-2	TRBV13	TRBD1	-	TGTGCCAGCAGCCTAGGACAGGGTCGCGGCTACACCTTC	CASSLGQGRGYTF
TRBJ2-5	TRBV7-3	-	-	TGTGCCAGCAGCTTAAGTCTGGGTGAGGTAGAGACCCAGTACTTC	CASSLSLGEVETQYF
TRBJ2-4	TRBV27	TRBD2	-	TGTGCCAGCTCCATGTGGCGCGGGGTCGTAGCGGGAATCAAAAACATTCAGTACTTC	CASSMWRGVVAGIKNIQYF
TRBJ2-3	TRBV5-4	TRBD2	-	TGTGCCAGCAGCTTACCTGGAAATCTAGCGGGAGCGGCAGATACGCAGTATTTT	CASSLPGNLAGAADTQYF
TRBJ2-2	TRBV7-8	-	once	TGTGCCAGCAGCTCACTCCTTACAGGGATTTATCCCGGGGAGCTGTTTTTT	CASSSLLTGIYPGELFF
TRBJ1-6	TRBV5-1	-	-	TGCGCCAGCAGCCCCCGCGGTGAAAATCTCCACTTT	CASSPRGENLHF
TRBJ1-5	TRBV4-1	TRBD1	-	TGCGCCAGCAGCCAAGAATGGCAGGGGGCTTGGCAGCCCCAGCATTTT	CASSQEWQGAWQPQHF
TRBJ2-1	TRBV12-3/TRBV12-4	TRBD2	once	TGTGCCAGCAGTTTTGGCGGGAGTGAGCAGTTCTTC	CASSFGGSEQFF
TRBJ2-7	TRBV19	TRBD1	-	TGTGCCAGTAGTATAGCCGGGGACAGTGGCGGCTACGAGCAGTACTTC	CASSIAGDSGGYEQYF
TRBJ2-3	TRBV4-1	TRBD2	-	TGCGCCAGCAGCCAAGTTCTAGCGGGGTCCTCTAGCACAGATACGCAGTATTTT	CASSQVLAGSSSTDTQYF
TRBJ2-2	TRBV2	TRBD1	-	TGTGCCAGCAGTGAAGACAGGGGGCGCACCGGGGAGCTGTTTTTT	CASSEDRGRTGELFF
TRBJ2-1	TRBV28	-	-	TGTGCCAGCAGTTTAGACAGTTCCAATGAGCAGTTCTTC	CASSLDSSNEQFF
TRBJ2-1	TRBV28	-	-	TGTGCCAGCATCTACTCGGGTCAATACAATGAGCAGTTCTTC	CASIYSGQYNEQFF
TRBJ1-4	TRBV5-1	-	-	TGCGCCAGCAGCTTGGATGGCGAAAAACTGTTTTTT	CASSLDGEKLFF